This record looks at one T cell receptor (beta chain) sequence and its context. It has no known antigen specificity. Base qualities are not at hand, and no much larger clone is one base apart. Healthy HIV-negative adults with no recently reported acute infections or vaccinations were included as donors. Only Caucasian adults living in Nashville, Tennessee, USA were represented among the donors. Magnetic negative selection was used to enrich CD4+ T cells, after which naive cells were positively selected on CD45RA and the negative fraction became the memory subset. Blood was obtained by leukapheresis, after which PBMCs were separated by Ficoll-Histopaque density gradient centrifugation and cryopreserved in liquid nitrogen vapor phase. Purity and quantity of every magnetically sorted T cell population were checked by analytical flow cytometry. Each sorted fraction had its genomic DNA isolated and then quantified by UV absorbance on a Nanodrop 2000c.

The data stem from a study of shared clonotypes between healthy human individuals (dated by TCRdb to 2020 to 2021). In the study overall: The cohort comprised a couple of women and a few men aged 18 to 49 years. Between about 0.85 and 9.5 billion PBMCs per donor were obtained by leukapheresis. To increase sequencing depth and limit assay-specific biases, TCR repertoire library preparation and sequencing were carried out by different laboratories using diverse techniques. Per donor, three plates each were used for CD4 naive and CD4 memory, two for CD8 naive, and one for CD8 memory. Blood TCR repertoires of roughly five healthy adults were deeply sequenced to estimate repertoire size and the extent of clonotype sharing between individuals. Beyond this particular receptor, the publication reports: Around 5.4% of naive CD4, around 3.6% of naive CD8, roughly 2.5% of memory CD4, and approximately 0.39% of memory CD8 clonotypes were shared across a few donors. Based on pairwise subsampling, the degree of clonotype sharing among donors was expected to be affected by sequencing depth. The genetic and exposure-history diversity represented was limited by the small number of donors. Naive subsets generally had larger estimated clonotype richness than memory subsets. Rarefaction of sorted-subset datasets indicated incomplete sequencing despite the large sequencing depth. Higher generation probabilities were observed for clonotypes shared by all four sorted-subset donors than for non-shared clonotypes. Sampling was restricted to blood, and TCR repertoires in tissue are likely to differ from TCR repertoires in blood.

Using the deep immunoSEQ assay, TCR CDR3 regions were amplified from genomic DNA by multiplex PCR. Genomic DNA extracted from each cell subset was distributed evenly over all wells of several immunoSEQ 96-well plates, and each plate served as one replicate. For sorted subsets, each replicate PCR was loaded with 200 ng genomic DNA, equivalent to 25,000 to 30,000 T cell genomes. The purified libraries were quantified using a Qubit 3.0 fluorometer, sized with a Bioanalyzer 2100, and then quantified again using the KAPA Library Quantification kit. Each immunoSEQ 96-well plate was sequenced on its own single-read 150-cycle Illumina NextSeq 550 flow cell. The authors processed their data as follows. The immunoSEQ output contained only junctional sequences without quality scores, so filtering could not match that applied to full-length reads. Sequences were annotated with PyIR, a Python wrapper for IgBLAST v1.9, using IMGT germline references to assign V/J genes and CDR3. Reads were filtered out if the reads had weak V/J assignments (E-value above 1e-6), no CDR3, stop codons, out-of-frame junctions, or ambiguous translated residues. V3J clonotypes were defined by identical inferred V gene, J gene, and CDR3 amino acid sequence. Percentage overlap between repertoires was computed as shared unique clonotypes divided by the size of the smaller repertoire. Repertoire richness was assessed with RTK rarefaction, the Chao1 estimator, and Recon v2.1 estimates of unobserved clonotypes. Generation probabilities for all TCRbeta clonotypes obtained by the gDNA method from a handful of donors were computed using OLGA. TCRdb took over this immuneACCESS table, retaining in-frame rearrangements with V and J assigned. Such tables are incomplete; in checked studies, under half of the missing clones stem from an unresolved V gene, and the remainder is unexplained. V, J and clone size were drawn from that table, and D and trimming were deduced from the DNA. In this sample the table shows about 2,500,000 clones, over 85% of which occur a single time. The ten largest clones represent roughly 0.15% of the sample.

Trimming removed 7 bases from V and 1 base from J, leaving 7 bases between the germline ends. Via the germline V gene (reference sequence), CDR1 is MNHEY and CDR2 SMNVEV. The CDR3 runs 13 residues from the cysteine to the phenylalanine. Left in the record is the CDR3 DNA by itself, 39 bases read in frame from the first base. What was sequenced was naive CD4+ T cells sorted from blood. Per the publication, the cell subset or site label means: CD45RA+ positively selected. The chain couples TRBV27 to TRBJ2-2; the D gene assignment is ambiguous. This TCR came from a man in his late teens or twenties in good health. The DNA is TGTGCCAGCAAAGGTTGGAACACCGGGGAGCTGTTTTTT. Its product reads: CASKGWNTGELFF.